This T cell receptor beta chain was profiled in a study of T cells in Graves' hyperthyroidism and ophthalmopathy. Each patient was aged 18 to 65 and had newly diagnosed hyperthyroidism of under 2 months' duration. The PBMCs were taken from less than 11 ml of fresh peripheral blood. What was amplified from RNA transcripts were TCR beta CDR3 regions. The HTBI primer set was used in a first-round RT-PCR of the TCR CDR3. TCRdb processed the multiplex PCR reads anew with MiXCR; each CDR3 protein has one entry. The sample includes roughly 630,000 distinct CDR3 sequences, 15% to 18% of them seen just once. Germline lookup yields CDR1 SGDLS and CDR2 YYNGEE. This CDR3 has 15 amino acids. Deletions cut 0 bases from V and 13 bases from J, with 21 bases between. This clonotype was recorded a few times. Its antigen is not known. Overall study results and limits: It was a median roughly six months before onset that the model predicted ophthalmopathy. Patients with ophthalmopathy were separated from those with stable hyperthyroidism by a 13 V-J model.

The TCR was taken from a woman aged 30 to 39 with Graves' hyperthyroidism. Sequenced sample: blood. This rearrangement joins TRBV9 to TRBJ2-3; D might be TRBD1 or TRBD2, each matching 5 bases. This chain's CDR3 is CASSVDQDRIQGEYF. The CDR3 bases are TGTGCCAGCAGCGTAGACCAGGATAGGATTCAGGGAGAGTATTTT.